Listed here are 15 T cell receptor beta chains from one sample, sequenced in a study of control samples from healthy donors and cancer patients. Assay used: immunoSEQ multiplex PCR; TCRdb lists only in-frame clones, some missing. The sample contains approximately 100,000 clones, 85% to 90% of which appear only once. The source material was blood. The receptors derive from a woman aged 40 to 49 in good health.

This clone was seen a handful of times. This chain uses TRBV7-9 with TRBJ1-2, with D unclear. The CDR3 spans 12 residues. Between the trimmed V and J ends, which lost 5 bases and 4 bases, there was a span of 8 bases. From germline, CDR1 is SEHNR and CDR2 FQNEAQ (reference sequence). CDR3 region: CASSHGPYGYTF. The CDR3 DNA follows: TGTGCCAGCAGCCACGGACCCTATGGCTACACCTTC. Full variable domain (remainder filled in from reference TRBV7-9 and TRBJ1-2): DTGVSQNPRHKITKRGQNVTFRCDPISEHNRLYWYRQTLGQGPEFLTYFQNEAQLEKSRLLSDRFSAERPKGSFSTLEIQRTEQGDSAMYLCASSHGPYGYTFGSGTRLTVV.

The gene calls are TRBV27 and TRBJ1-3; maybe TRBD1 (5 bases). This CDR3 comprises 14 residues. Germline assignment: CDR1 MNHEY and CDR2 SMNVEV (reference sequence). Trimming stripped 6 bases from V and 2 bases from J, with 11 bases between. The CDR3 reads CASSRQKTGNTIYF. CDR3 in DNA: TGTGCCAGCAGCCGACAGAAGACTGGAAACACCATATATTTT.

The gene calls are TRBV19 and TRBJ2-7; 8 positions match TRBD1. This CDR3 region has 14 residues. Germline V lookup: CDR1 LNHDA, CDR2 SQIVND (reference sequence). V was clipped by 4 bases and J by 2 bases; unmatched bases: 4. The CDR3 loop is CASSKGQGTYEQYF. The CDR3 nucleotides are TGTGCCAGTAGTAAAGGACAGGGAACCTACGAGCAGTACTTC. Based on the CDR3 plus reference TRBV19 and TRBJ2-7, the full variable domain is DGGITQSPKYLFRKEGQNVTLSCEQNLNHDAMYWYRQDPGQGLRLIYYSQIVNDFQKGDIAEGYSVSREKKESFPLTVTSAQKNPTAFYLCASSKGQGTYEQYFGPGTRLTVT.

This chain uses TRBV11-3 with TRBJ1-1; D uncertain. Germline V CDR1 and CDR2: SGHNT, YENEEA. V dropped 5 bases and J dropped 8 bases, with 9 bases sitting between them. The CDR3 totals 11 residues. CDR3: CASSPLREAFF. The CDR3 nucleotides are TGTGCCAGCAGCCCCCTCCGGGAAGCTTTCTTT.

The V gene is TRBV28, the J gene TRBJ1-4, with TRBD1 matching 7 bases. Germline V gene sequence: CDR1 MDHEN, CDR2 SYDVKM. The V and J ends lost 8 bases and 7 bases, in that order; junction bases with no gene match: 7. The CDR3 contains 13 residues. The CDR3 spells CASGGQRAEKLFF. In nucleotides, the CDR3 is TGTGCCAGCGGGGGACAGCGTGCTGAAAAACTGTTTTTT.

V usage is TRBV2 and J usage is TRBJ1-1, with D maybe TRBD1 (5 bases). The germline V gene encodes CDR1 SNHLY and CDR2 FYNNEI. Trimming removed 6 bases from V and 4 bases from J, with 9 bases in between. The CDR3 length is 12 residues. CDR3 in DNA: TGTGCCAGCAGCCCCCAGGGCACTGAAGCTTTCTTT. Amino acid sequence: CASSPQGTEAFF.

This chain uses TRBV7-9 with TRBJ2-1; maybe TRBD2 (5 bases). V lost 1 base and J 8 bases, leaving 9 bases between the germline ends. Germline V lookup: CDR1 SEHNR, CDR2 FQNEAQ (reference sequence). The length of the CDR3 is 13 residues. The CDR3 DNA sequence: TGTGCCAGCAGCTTAGTGAGGGATCATGAGCAGTTCTTC. This translates into CASSLVRDHEQFF.

V gene TRBV18 combines with J gene TRBJ1-2; no clear D gene. Germline-derived CDR1 and CDR2 are KGHSH and LQKENI. The CDR3 has 18 amino acids. Trimming removed 1 base from V and 8 bases from J, with 26 bases in between. CDR3 loop: CASSPLPSVRVDPKGYTF. In DNA form, the CDR3 reads TGTGCCAGCTCACCACTACCCTCAGTAAGGGTGGATCCCAAGGGCTACACCTTC.

This chain connects TRBV24-1 to TRBJ2-7; the D is unclear. The CDR3 extends over 15 amino acids. Trimming stripped 3 bases from V and 0 bases from J, with 11 bases between. The germline CDR1 and CDR2 sequences are KGHDR and SFDVKD. The CDR3 nucleotides read TGTGCCACCAGTGATCCTGGGGATGGCTCCTACGAGCAGTACTTC. Encoded protein: CATSDPGDGSYEQYF.

V gene TRBV4-1 combines with J gene TRBJ2-1, with 7 nucleotides matching TRBD2. Germline V gene data show CDR1 as MGHRA and CDR2 as YSYEKL. V lost 0 bases, J lost 6 bases, and 11 bases stayed unmatched. The CDR3 contains 17 residues. CDR3 amino acids: CASSQDWGGAGRNEQFF. CDR3 bases: TGCGCCAGCAGCCAAGATTGGGGGGGAGCGGGTCGCAATGAGCAGTTCTTC.

The J gene is TRBJ2-1, the V gene TRBV10-2, with D unresolved. In germline, CDR1 is WSHSY, CDR2 SAAADI. CDR3 size: 13 residues. Trimming pared 5 bases from V and 5 bases from J, leaving 10 bases between. The CDR3 protein is CASSNRNNNEQFF. Here the CDR3 DNA reads TGCGCCAGCAGTAACAGAAACAACAATGAGCAGTTCTTC.

The chain links TRBV27 to TRBJ2-7, with TRBD2 identical over 7 bases. Germline CDR1 MNHEY, CDR2 SMNVEV (reference sequence). The ends lost 3 bases at V and 3 bases at J; junction bases unmatched: 20. The CDR3 is 19 residues long. The CDR3 DNA sequence: TGTGCCAGCAGTTTTAGGGTCATGGGTAGTGGGAGCGGGATCTACGAGCAGTACTTC. The encoded protein is CASSFRVMGSGSGIYEQYF.

The V call is TRBV4-1, the J call TRBJ1-4; the D gene is possibly TRBD1 (5 bases). Germline values: CDR1 MGHRA, CDR2 YSYEKL. The length of the CDR3 is 19 residues. V was pared by 0 bases and J by 3 bases, with 20 bases between. This CDR3 reads CASSQEMGLGPGANEKLFF. The CDR3 DNA reads as TGCGCCAGCAGCCAAGAGATGGGATTGGGACCCGGGGCTAATGAAAAACTGTTTTTT.

As regards this clone: Other DNA sequences within the sample encode an identical CDR3. This chain connects TRBV18 to TRBJ1-4; 9 bases agree with TRBD1. The V and J ends lost 2 bases and 5 bases, in that order; junction bases with no gene match: 3. This CDR3 region has 15 residues. Per germline, CDR1 KGHSH and CDR2 LQKENI. For the CDR3, the DNA is TGTGCCAGCTCACCATTGGGACAGGGAAATGAAAAACTGTTTTTT. Protein: CASSPLGQGNEKLFF.

This clone was picked up one time. The V and J genes are TRBV6-5 and TRBJ1-6, with TRBD1 matching over 7 bases. Germline V gene data show CDR1 as MNHEY and CDR2 as SVGAGI. This CDR3 has 12 residues. V shed 10 bases, J shed 10 bases, and the junction held 7 bases outside the gene matches. In nucleotides, the CDR3 is TGTGCCACCAGGGGGGTTAGCTCACCCCTCCACTTT. Amino acids: CATRGVSSPLHF.